A single sample gave rise to the 25 T cell receptor beta chains below, sequenced in a study of T cells in localized non-small cell lung cancer. TCRdb's copy holds only in-frame clones and misses some; the assay was immunoSEQ multiplex PCR. The sample has 2,800 or so clones; under 30% are singletons. The sample was lung tumor tissue, taken before any cancer treatment. Receptors were obtained from a female donor aged 60 or older with stage II squamous cell lung carcinoma.

The sample holds a few counts of this clone. The chain combines TRBV6-8 with TRBJ1-3; D unclear. The CDR3 runs 16 residues. V was shortened by 4 bases and J by 0 bases, with 13 bases between the two germline ends. Germline CDR1 MNHGY, CDR2 SAAAGT. For the CDR3, the DNA is TGTGCCAGCAGTTTCAACCCTCGAATCTCTGGAAACACCATATATTTT. Translation: CASSFNPRISGNTIYF.

This clone is labeled medium-sized. The J gene is TRBJ1-3, the V gene TRBV11-3; 8 nucleotides match TRBD1. V trimming: 5 bases; J trimming: 0 bases; junction bases outside the gene matches: 6. CDR1 and CDR2 (germline): SGHNT, YENEEA. This CDR3 has 16 amino acids. Here the CDR3 reads CASSQQTGDSGNTIYF. CDR3 DNA sequence: TGTGCCAGCAGCCAACAGACAGGGGACTCTGGAAACACCATATATTTT.

This clone ranks as medium-sized. This chain connects TRBV6-8 to TRBJ1-2; D gene ambiguous. The germline V gene has CDR1 MNHGY and CDR2 SAAAGT. The length of the CDR3 is 12 residues. Between the trimmed V and J ends, which lost 6 bases and 2 bases, there was a span of 7 bases. The CDR3 sequence: CASRDGNYGYTF. CDR3 bases: TGTGCCAGCAGGGACGGCAACTATGGCTACACCTTC.

This clone was counted only a few times. This chain connects TRBV6-8 to TRBJ2-3; D is unclear. With 5 bases removed from V and 0 bases from J, the gap between germline ends came to 15 bases. CDR3 length: 16 residues. Germline loops: CDR1 MNHGY, CDR2 SAAAGT. The CDR3, as DNA: TGTGCCAGCAGTCACCAGACGGTTTCTAGCACAGATACGCAGTATTTT. Translating gives CASSHQTVSSTDTQYF.

The CDR3, as DNA: TGCGCCAGCAGCACCGGGACTAGCGGGGGAACAGATACGCAGTATTTT. It codes for CASSTGTSGGTDTQYF. This chain joins TRBV5-1 and TRBJ2-3, with 14 nucleotides matching TRBD2. The J segment lost 3 bases and the V segment lost 4 bases, leaving 4 bases of the junction unmatched. The CDR3 has 16 residues. In germline, CDR1 is SGHRS, CDR2 YFSETQ.

This clone was counted between two and nine times. The chain joins TRBV6-8 to TRBJ2-1, with 11 bases identical to TRBD2. Germline CDR1 is MNHGY and CDR2 is SAAAGT. The CDR3 consists of 15 residues. Losses at the gene ends were 6 bases for V and 8 bases for J; bases not matched to a gene: 9. In DNA form, the CDR3 reads TGTGCCAGCAGACCCATAGCGGGGGGGTTCTATGAGCAGTTCTTC. Its protein product is CASRPIAGGFYEQFF.

This chain uses TRBV6-7 with TRBJ2-3, with unresolved D. TRBV6-7 is an ORF, with its function uncertain. This CDR3 spans 13 amino acids. V lost 6 bases and J lost 7, with 14 bases in between. The CDR3: CASRSPRKHTQYF. The DNA for the CDR3 is TGTGCCAGCAGATCCCCGAGGAAACATACGCAGTATTTT.

This clone appeared a few times. This chain links TRBV6-8 with TRBJ1-2; 11 bases are a match to TRBD1. The CDR3 sequence is 16 residues long. Trimming cost V 2 bases and J 4 bases; bases outside gene matches: 6. Germline V gives CDR1 MNHGY, CDR2 SAAAGT. For the CDR3, the DNA is TGTGCCAGCAGTTACGTAAGGACAGGGGGCGGCTATGGCTACACCTTC. Translating gives CASSYVRTGGGYGYTF.

The chain combines TRBV19 with TRBJ1-2, with D perhaps TRBD1 (6 bases). From germline, CDR1 is LNHDA and CDR2 SQIVND (reference sequence). The CDR3 runs to 14 residues. Trimming shortened V by 4 bases and J by 5 bases, and 14 bases separated the two germline ends. DNA of the CDR3: TGTGCCAGTAGTAGAGGGGGGACGGGGTATGGCTACACCTTC. Translated: CASSRGGTGYGYTF.

In its sample, this clone was seen a few times. This sequence joins TRBV4-1 and TRBJ1-3; no definite D call. The CDR3 has 18 amino acids. Looked up from germline, CDR1 is MGHRA and CDR2 is YSYEKL. Between the trimmed V and J ends, which lost 0 bases and 2 bases, there was a span of 17 bases. The CDR3 is CASSQDGPRRAAGNTIYF. In DNA form, the CDR3 reads TGCGCCAGCAGCCAAGATGGCCCCCGGAGGGCGGCTGGAAACACCATATATTTT.

This clone was detected a few times. The CDR3 bases are TGTGCCAGCAGTTACCGAACCGCAGGGCTCAACACTGAAGCTTTCTTT. Protein sequence: CASSYRTAGLNTEAFF. V and J are TRBV6-8 and TRBJ1-1; the D gene is possibly TRBD1 (5 bases). This CDR3 is 16 amino acids long. CDR1 MNHGY and CDR2 SAAAGT come from the germline V gene. V was clipped by 2 bases and J by 2 bases, with 15 bases between them.

This clone appeared once. This chain joins TRBV7-7 and TRBJ1-4, with 9 bases matching TRBD1. The length of the CDR3 is 17 residues. V was pared by 3 bases and J by 0 bases, with 5 bases of the junction left unmatched. The germline V gene has CDR1 SSHAT and CDR2 FNYEAQ (reference sequence). As DNA, the CDR3 is TGTGCCAGCAGCTTCCAGAGACAGGGGGCAACTAATGAAAAACTGTTTTTT. Translating gives CASSFQRQGATNEKLFF.

V is TRBV19 and J is TRBJ2-2; maybe TRBD1 (5 bases). The V gene's germline CDR1 is LNHDA and CDR2 SQIVND (reference sequence). V lost 6 bases and J lost 6, with 8 bases in between. The length of the CDR3 is 12 residues. The CDR3 sequence is CASSYRSGELFF. Written as DNA, the CDR3 is TGTGCCAGTAGCTACAGGTCCGGGGAGCTGTTTTTT.

J is TRBJ1-4 and V is TRBV5-1, with 8 nucleotides matching TRBD1. The CDR3 has 15 residues. V gave up 4 bases and J gave up 8 bases; unmatched junction bases: 10. From germline, CDR1 is SGHRS and CDR2 YFSETQ. The DNA for the CDR3 is TGCGCCAGCAGCCCCTGGGGGACAGGAGGGGAAAAACTGTTTTTT. Its translation: CASSPWGTGGEKLFF.

This clone occurred a few times. This sequence joins TRBV4-1 and TRBJ1-6; D perhaps matches TRBD1 (6 bases). Trimming pared 0 bases from V and 6 bases from J, leaving 9 bases between. This CDR3 has 15 amino acids. CDR1 is MGHRA, CDR2 YSYEKL, per germline. The CDR3 DNA reads TGCGCCAGCAGCCAAGAGACAGGTTTTAATTCACCCCTCCACTTT. Residues: CASSQETGFNSPLHF.

The rearrangement joins TRBV15 to TRBJ1-2, with no clear D. The V gene's germline CDR1 is LNHNV and CDR2 YYDKDF (reference sequence). This CDR3 contains 16 residues. V was trimmed by 0 bases and J by 0 bases, leaving 11 bases between them. The CDR3 region is CATSREPGSTNYGYTF. The CDR3 region has the DNA TGTGCCACCAGCAGAGAACCGGGATCGACTAACTATGGCTACACCTTC.

This clone was picked up a small number of times. The chain is built from TRBV11-3 and TRBJ2-7, with no clear D. CDR1 is SGHNT and CDR2 is YENEEA in the germline V gene. This CDR3 contains 14 residues. V lost 2 bases, J lost 5 bases, and 13 bases lay in between. The CDR3 loop is CASSLSRTYDEQYF. CDR3 DNA sequence: TGTGCCAGCAGCTTATCCAGGACCTATGACGAGCAGTACTTC.

This chain joins TRBV28 and TRBJ2-3, with 9 bases lining up with TRBD1. The germline V gene has CDR1 MDHEN and CDR2 SYDVKM. The trim removed 3 bases at V and 3 bases at J, leaving 19 bases unmatched. The CDR3 runs 20 residues. CDR3 protein: CASSFSPSGATGGMTDTQYF. CDR3 in DNA: TGTGCCAGCAGTTTCTCTCCAAGTGGGGCAACAGGGGGCATGACAGATACGCAGTATTTT.

The gene calls are TRBV11-3 and TRBJ2-7, with 7 bases that match TRBD2. Germline CDR1 is SGHNT and CDR2 is YENEEA. The CDR3 sequence is 15 residues long. J gave up 3 bases and V 5 bases, and 10 bases lay outside the gene matches. Here the CDR3 reads CASSVSLAADYEQYF. In DNA, the CDR3 is TGTGCCAGCAGCGTCTCGCTAGCGGCAGACTACGAGCAGTACTTC.

This clone is categorized as medium-sized. The chain has TRBV11-3 and TRBJ2-7, with TRBD2 identical over 11 bases. Germline loops: CDR1 SGHNT, CDR2 YENEEA. CDR3 size: 14 residues. V trimming: 5 bases; J trimming: 2 bases; junction bases outside the gene matches: 2. Written as DNA, the CDR3 is TGTGCCAGCAGCGAGGGACTAGCGGCCTACGAGCAGTACTTC. Protein product: CASSEGLAAYEQYF.

The J gene is TRBJ2-7, the V gene TRBV28, with D uncertain. Germline V gene sequence: CDR1 MDHEN, CDR2 SYDVKM. This CDR3 region has 13 residues. V was cut by 9 bases and J by 3 bases, with 15 bases left in between. The CDR3 bases are TGTGCCAGTACCCCATGGGATTTCTACGAGCAGTACTTC. Its translation: CASTPWDFYEQYF.

The sample holds a few counts of this clone. This chain joins TRBV19 and TRBJ1-2; D unresolved. The CDR3 has 12 amino acids. The V end was cut by 6 bases, the J end by 3 bases, with 8 bases between. Germline values: CDR1 LNHDA, CDR2 SQIVND (reference sequence). The CDR3 nucleotides read TGTGCCAGTAGGCGGACGGACTATGGCTACACCTTC. Amino acid sequence: CASRRTDYGYTF.

In its sample, this clone was seen a few times. The gene calls are TRBV28 and TRBJ1-1, with 9 bases aligning to TRBD1. The V gene end was trimmed by 6 bases and the J gene end by 5 bases; junction bases not matched to a gene: 4. The CDR3 covers 13 residues. Germline CDR1 reads MDHEN; CDR2 reads SYDVKM. CDR3 DNA: TGTGCCAGCAGCCGGGACAGGGTTACTGAAGCTTTCTTT. Encoded protein: CASSRDRVTEAFF.

This clone rates as large (0.1 to 1%). This chain uses TRBV19 with TRBJ1-4; a weak D match, TRBD1 (6 bases). This CDR3 has 14 amino acids. Germline V gene sequence: CDR1 LNHDA, CDR2 SQIVND (reference sequence). The V gene lost 0 bases and the J gene lost 8 bases, with 10 bases spanning the gap. The CDR3: CASSIDTGIEKLFF. CDR3 nucleotides: TGTGCCAGTAGTATAGATACAGGGATCGAAAAACTGTTTTTT.

This clone is termed medium-sized (0.01 to 0.1%). This chain joins TRBV10-2 and TRBJ1-1; D remains unclear. This CDR3 spans 13 amino acids. Germline V gene data show CDR1 as WSHSY and CDR2 as SAAADI. V was shortened by 7 bases and J by 1 base, with 10 bases between the two germline ends. The CDR3 nucleotides read TGCGCCAGCAATAGGGCCTCGAACACTGAAGCTTTCTTT. This gives the protein CASNRASNTEAFF.